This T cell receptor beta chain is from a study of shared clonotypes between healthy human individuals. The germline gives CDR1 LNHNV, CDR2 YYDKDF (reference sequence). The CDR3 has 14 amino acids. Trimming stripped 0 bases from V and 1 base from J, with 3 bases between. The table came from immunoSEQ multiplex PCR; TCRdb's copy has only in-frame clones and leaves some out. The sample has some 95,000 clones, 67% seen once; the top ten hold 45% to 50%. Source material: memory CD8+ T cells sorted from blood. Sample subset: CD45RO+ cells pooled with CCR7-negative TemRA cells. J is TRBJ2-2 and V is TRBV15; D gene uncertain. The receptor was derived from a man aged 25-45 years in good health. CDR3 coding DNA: TGTGCCACCAGCAGAGATCAGAACACCGGGGAGCTGTTTTTT. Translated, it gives CATSRDQNTGELFF. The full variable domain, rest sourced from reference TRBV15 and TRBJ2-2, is DAMVIQNPRYQVTQFGKPVTLSCSQTLNHNVMYWYQQKSSQAPKLLFHYYDKDFNNEADTPDNFQSRRPNTSFCFLDIRSPGLGDTAMYLCATSRDQNTGELFFGEGSRLTVL.